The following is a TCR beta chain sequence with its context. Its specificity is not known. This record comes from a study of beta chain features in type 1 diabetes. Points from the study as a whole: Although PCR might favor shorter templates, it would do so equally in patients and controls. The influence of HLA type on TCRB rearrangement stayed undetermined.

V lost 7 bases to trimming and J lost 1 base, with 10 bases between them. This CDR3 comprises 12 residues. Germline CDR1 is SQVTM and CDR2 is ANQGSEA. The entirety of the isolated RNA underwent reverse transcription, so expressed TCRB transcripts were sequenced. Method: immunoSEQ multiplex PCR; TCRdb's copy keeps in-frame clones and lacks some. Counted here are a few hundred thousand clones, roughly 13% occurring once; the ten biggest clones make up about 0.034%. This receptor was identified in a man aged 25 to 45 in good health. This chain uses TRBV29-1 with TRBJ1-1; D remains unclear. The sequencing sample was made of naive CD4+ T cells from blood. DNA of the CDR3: TGCAGCGCCTTAGAGGGGAACACTGAAGCTTTCTTT. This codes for CSALEGNTEAFF.